The TCR beta chain under discussion was sequenced for a study of blood T cell repertoires in COVID-19. Per the original methods: Amplifying reference gene primers gave estimates of nucleated cell counts. TCRdb's table, derived via immunoSEQ multiplex PCR, lists solely in-frame clones and lacks some. The DNA was the basis for D and trimming; V, J and clone size are from that table. In the table there are some 220,000 clones, 65% to 85% of which are singletons. The sequence was collected from a woman aged 60-70 years with acute or convalescent COVID-19. Sample: peripheral blood.

CDR3 region: CATSRDRFSGDYEQYF. In DNA form, the CDR3 reads TGTGCCACCAGCAGAGATCGTTTCTCAGGGGACTACGAGCAGTACTTC. This chain connects TRBV15 to TRBJ2-7; D possibly corresponds to TRBD1 (6 bases). The CDR3 is made up of 16 amino acids. Trimming left V 0 bases short and J 3 bases short, with 15 bases between. Germline loops: CDR1 LNHNV, CDR2 YYDKDF (reference sequence).